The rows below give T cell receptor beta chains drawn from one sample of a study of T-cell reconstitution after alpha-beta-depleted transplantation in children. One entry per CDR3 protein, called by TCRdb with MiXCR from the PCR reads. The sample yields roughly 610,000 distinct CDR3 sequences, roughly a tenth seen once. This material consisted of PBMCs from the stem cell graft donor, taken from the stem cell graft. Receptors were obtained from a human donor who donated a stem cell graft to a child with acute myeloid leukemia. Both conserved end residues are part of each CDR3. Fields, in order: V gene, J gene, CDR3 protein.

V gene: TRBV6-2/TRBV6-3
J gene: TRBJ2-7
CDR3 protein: CASSHPSYEQYF

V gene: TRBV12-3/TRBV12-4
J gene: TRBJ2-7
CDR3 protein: CASSAPTAGARRYEQYF

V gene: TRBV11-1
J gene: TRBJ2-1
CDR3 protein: CASRQRLAGGPVEQFF

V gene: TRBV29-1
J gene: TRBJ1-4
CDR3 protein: CSVEAAPKELFF

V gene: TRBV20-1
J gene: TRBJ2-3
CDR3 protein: CSAEGLTTDTQYF

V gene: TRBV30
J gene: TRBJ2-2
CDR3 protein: CAWTGVRGELFF

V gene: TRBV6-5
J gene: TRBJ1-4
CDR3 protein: CASSYSTGVGNEKLFF

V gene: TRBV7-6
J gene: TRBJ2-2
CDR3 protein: CASSLETSGNTGELFF

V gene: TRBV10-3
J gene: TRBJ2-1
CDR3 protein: CAISGTIAGGGTYTYNEQFF

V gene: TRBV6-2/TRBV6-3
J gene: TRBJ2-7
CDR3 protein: CASSYTAQRGYEQYF

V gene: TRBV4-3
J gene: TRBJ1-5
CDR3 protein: CASSLGLGSQGANQPQHF

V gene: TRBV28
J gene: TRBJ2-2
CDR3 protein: CASSLVGTASTGELFF

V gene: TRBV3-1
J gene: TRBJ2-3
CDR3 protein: CASSQRATDTQYF

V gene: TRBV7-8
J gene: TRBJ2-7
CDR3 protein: CASSLGHRASSYEQYF

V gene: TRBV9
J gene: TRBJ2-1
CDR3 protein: CASSATSYEQFF

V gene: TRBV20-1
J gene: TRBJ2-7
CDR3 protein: CSARGTSQNSYEQYF

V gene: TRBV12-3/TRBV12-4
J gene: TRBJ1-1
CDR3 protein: CASSYRGEAFF

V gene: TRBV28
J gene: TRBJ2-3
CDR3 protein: CASSDQGLATDTQYF

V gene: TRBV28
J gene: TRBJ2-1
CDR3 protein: CASSLYGRNEQFF

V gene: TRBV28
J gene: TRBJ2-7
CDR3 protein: CASSRDGQGSYEQYF

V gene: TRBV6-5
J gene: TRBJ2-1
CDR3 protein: CASSHPVGLGVNEQFF

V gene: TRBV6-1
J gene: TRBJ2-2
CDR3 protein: CATKGVAGVTGELFF

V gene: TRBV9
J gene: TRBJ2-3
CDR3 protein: CASSVGGRALDTQYF

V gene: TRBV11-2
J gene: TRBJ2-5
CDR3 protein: CASSLDGQMAHQETQYF

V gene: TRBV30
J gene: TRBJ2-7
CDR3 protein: CAWTLSGYEQYF

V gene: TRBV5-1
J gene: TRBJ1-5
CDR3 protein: CASSLDGFHGQPQHF

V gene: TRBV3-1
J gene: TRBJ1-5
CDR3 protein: CASSQRTGNRQPQHF

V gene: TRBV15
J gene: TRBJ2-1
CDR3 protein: CATRAVAGGSEQFF

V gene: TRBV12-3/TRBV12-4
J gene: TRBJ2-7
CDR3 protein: CASSLAPDWYEQYF

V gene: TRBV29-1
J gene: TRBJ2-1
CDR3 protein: CSVEGMGSLAGKGGEQFF

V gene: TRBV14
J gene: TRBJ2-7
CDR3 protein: CASSQDSAGAGEQYF

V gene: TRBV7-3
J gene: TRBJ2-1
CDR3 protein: CASSLGDRSDDEQFF

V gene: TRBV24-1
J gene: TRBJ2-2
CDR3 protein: CATSDPSRPTTGELFF

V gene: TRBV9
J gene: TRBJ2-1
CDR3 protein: CASSAVTSGRALGEQFF

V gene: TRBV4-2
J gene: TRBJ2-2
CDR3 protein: CASSQAERSTGELFF

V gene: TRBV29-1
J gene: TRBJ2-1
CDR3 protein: CSVGSPQGVYNEQFF

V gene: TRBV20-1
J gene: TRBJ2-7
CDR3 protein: CSASLTSQDHEQYF

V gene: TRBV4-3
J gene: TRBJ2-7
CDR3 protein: CASSQDWADSYEQYF

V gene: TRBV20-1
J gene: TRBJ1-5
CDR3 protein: CSATTGDYGQPQHF

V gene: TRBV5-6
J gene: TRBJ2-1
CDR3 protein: CASRAGLAGGGSYNEQFF

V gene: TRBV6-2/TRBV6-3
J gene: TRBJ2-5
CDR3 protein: CASSYFMGDTETQYF

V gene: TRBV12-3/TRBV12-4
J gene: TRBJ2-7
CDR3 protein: CASSLFEGAPEQYF

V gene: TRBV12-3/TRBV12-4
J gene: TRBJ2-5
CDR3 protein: CASSLVAQRETQYF

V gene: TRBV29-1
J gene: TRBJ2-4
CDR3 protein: CSASGGALAGIQYF

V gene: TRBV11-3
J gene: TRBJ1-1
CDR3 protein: CASSFITDRDRASNTEAFF

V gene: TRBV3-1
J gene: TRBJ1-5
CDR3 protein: CASSQRQGGFVQPQHF

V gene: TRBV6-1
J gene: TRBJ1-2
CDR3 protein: CASSAPTGQGRGYTF

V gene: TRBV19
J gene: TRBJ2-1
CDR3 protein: CASSMAGEQFF

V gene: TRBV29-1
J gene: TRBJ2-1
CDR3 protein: CSVEKAASSYNEQFF

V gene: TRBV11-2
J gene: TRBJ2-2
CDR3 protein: CASSLGDRGRFRRGELFF

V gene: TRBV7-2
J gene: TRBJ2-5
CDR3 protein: CASSLAPGRVGETQYF

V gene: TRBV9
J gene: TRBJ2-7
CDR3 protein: CASSVDLGGFHEQYF

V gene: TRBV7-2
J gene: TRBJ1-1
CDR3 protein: CASSPDRGFTEAFF

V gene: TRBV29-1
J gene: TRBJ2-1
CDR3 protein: CSVTGVRSYNEQFF

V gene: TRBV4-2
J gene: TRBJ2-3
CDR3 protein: CASSQEGVRDTQYF